A single sample is the source of the 26 T cell receptor beta chains below, sequenced in a study of T cell responses to AZD1222 COVID-19 vaccine. TCRdb keeps only in-frame clones here, not all; method: immunoSEQ multiplex PCR. This sample has about 140,000 clones, with 92% found just once. Sequencing was performed on peripheral blood, taken 28 days after the second AZD1222 dose. The source of these receptors is an adult who received the AZD1222 COVID-19 vaccine.

This clone was observed a few times. V and J are TRBV28 and TRBJ1-5; D uncertain. Per the germline V gene, CDR1 is MDHEN and CDR2 is SYDVKM. The CDR3 loop spans 14 amino acids. V lost 7 bases to trimming and J lost 6 bases, with 16 bases between them. The CDR3 DNA is TGTGCCAGCACCTACAAGGCGCGGGGTCAGCCCCAGCATTTT. Its protein is CASTYKARGQPQHF. The full variable domain, rest sourced from reference TRBV28 and TRBJ1-5, is DVKVTQSSRYLVKRTGEKVFLECVQDMDHENMFWYRQDPGLGLRLIYFSYDVKMKEKGDIPEGYSVSREKKERFSLILESASTNQTSMYLCASTYKARGQPQHFGDGTRLSIL.

The gene calls are TRBV2 and TRBJ1-1; D may be TRBD1 (5 bases). The CDR3 runs 12 residues. The V and J ends lost 7 bases and 4 bases respectively, with 10 bases between them. Germline V gene sequence: CDR1 SNHLY, CDR2 FYNNEI. The chain's CDR3 is CASNGGSTEAFF. CDR3 in DNA: TGTGCCAGCAATGGGGGGAGCACTGAAGCTTTCTTT.

This chain links TRBV7-2 with TRBJ1-2; D not certain. V was cut by 3 bases and J by 1 base, with 9 bases left in between. CDR3 length equals 14 residues. The germline V gene encodes CDR1 SGHTA and CDR2 FQGNSA. CDR3 protein: CASSLKTINYGYTF. CDR3 coding DNA: TGTGCCAGCAGCTTGAAAACCATTAACTATGGCTACACCTTC.

V and J are TRBV19 and TRBJ2-2; D remains unclear. The V gene lost 3 bases and the J gene lost 0 bases, with 11 bases spanning the gap. This CDR3 region has 16 residues. Germline lookup yields CDR1 LNHDA and CDR2 SQIVND (reference sequence). The CDR3 nucleotides read TGTGCCAGTAGTATCATAAAGGGCGCGAACACCGGGGAGCTGTTTTTT. Amino acid sequence: CASSIIKGANTGELFF.

V is TRBV30 and J is TRBJ1-6; 7 bases are a match to TRBD1. Germline V CDR1 and CDR2: GTSNPN, SVGIG (reference sequence). Germline trimming cut 2 bases from V and 9 bases from J; bases unmatched to any gene: 7. The CDR3 runs to 14 residues. Here the CDR3 reads CAWSRQGAGSPLHF. The CDR3 bases are TGTGCCTGGAGTAGACAGGGTGCGGGTTCACCCCTCCACTTT.

This clone was seen only once. This chain joins TRBV4-3 and TRBJ1-1; D unresolved. V shed 4 bases and J shed 4 bases, with 16 bases lying between them. The germline V gene encodes CDR1 LGHNA and CDR2 YSLEER. CDR3 length: 15 amino acids. CDR3 coding DNA: TGCGCCAGCAGCCGAGAAGGATCCCACGGCACTGAAGCTTTCTTT. Translating gives CASSREGSHGTEAFF.

In nucleotides, the CDR3 is TGTGCCAGCAGTTACGATAAAGGCGAGCAGTACTTC. Translated: CASSYDKGEQYF. The genes are TRBV6-2 or TRBV6-3 and TRBJ2-7; no firm D call. The CDR3 is made up of 12 amino acids. The V end was cut by 2 bases, the J end by 6 bases, with 8 bases between. Germline CDR1 and CDR2: MNHEY and SVGEGT.

The chain employs TRBV5-1 and TRBJ2-7; possibly TRBD2 for D (6 bases). CDR3 length: 17 residues. Trimming cost V 1 base and J 2 bases, with 19 bases left between them. Looked up from germline, CDR1 is SGHRS and CDR2 is YFSETQ. CDR3 coding DNA: TGCGCCAGCAGCTTGTGGGGGGAACTGGGAGTAACCTACGAGCAGTACTTC. This encodes CASSLWGELGVTYEQYF.

This chain connects TRBV21-1 to TRBJ1-2; the table names TRBD1, a call not compared with the DNA. TRBV21-1 is recorded as a pseudogene. CDR3 size: 15 residues. CDR3 amino acids: CARRGQGAFCYGYTF. Here the CDR3 DNA reads TGTGCCCGGAGGGGACAGGGGGCTTTCTGTTATGGCTACACCTTC.

The rearrangement joins TRBV14 to TRBJ2-3, with D possibly matching TRBD2 (5 bases). This CDR3 has 15 amino acids. The V end lost 4 bases, the J end lost 2 bases, and 13 bases lay between the germline ends. CDR1 is SGHDN and CDR2 is FVKESK in the germline V gene. CDR3 sequence reads: CASSPVKDYTDTQYF. The DNA of the CDR3 is TGTGCCAGCAGCCCAGTGAAAGACTACACAGATACGCAGTATTTT.

The CDR3 sequence is CASSPGLGELFF. CDR3 sequence (DNA): TGTGCCAGCAGCCCAGGACTCGGGGAGCTGTTTTTT. This chain joins TRBV3-1 (or the pseudogene TRBV3-2) and TRBJ2-2, with a tentative D call TRBD2 (5 bases). CDR1 is LGHDT and CDR2 is YNNKEL in the germline V gene (reference sequence). The CDR3 extends over 12 amino acids. Between the trimmed V and J ends, which lost 4 bases and 7 bases, there was a span of 7 bases.

The DNA of the CDR3 is TGTGCCAGCAGCCAATACAGGGGGCTAAATGAGCAGTTCTTC. This codes for CASSQYRGLNEQFF. The chain links TRBV28 to TRBJ2-1; 9 bases map to TRBD1. This CDR3 has 14 amino acids. CDR1 is MDHEN and CDR2 is SYDVKM in the germline V gene. V lost 6 bases to trimming and J lost 7 bases; unmatched junction nucleotides: 7.

This clone has a handful of counts. DNA of the CDR3: TGTGCCAGCAGCTCGAGTGGGCACACCGGCCCCCGCTCCTACGAGCAGTACTTC. Its translation is CASSSSGHTGPRSYEQYF. The chain uses TRBV7-9 and TRBJ2-7; D is unresolved. V lost 4 bases and J 0 bases, leaving 22 bases between the germline ends. Looked up from germline, CDR1 is SEHNR and CDR2 is FQNEAQ (reference sequence). This CDR3 contains 18 residues.

This sequence joins TRBV20-1 and TRBJ1-2; no clear D. The CDR3 is 11 amino acids. CDR1 and CDR2 from the germline V gene are DFQATT and SNEGSKA (reference sequence). The V gene lost 5 bases and the J gene lost 8 bases, with 12 bases spanning the gap. This CDR3 is CSADTRYGYTF. CDR3 DNA sequence: TGCAGTGCTGATACGCGGTACGGCTACACCTTC.

This chain joins TRBV30 and TRBJ2-2; D gene ambiguous. Germline assignment: CDR1 GTSNPN and CDR2 SVGIG (reference sequence). Trimming pared 3 bases from V and 4 bases from J, leaving 3 bases between. The CDR3 is 11 residues long. The CDR3 DNA reads as TGTGCCTGGAGGGGCACCGGGGAGCTGTTTTTT. Translation gives CAWRGTGELFF.

CDR3 amino acids: CASSLRDREAFF. The CDR3 DNA reads TGTGCCAGCAGCTTACGAGACCGAGAAGCTTTCTTT. The chain employs TRBV5-6 and TRBJ1-1; no firm D call. This CDR3 is built from 12 residues. Germline V CDR1 and CDR2: SGHDT, YYEEEE. V was clipped by 2 bases and J by 8 bases, with 10 bases between them.

The chain is built from TRBV19 and TRBJ2-7; D possibly uses TRBD1 or TRBD2 (5 bases each). V lost 1 base, J lost 2 bases, and 12 bases lay in between. Germline V lookup: CDR1 LNHDA, CDR2 SQIVND (reference sequence). The CDR3 loop spans 15 amino acids. The CDR3 DNA reads as TGTGCCAGTAGTATAGGAGGGGTAACCACCTACGAGCAGTACTTC. Protein sequence: CASSIGGVTTYEQYF.

The chain carries TRBV5-1 and TRBJ1-5, with D uncertain. V was cut by 2 bases and J by 0 bases, with 12 bases left in between. The V gene's germline CDR1 is SGHRS and CDR2 YFSETQ. The CDR3 is 16 residues long. The CDR3 loop is CASSFGPEYSNQPQHF. The CDR3 DNA follows: TGCGCCAGCAGCTTTGGGCCAGAATATAGCAATCAGCCCCAGCATTTT.

The rearrangement links TRBV9 to TRBJ2-7; TRBD1 aligns across 8 bases. Germline V gene data show CDR1 as SGDLS and CDR2 as YYNGEE. V lost 0 bases, J lost 4 bases, and 9 bases stayed unmatched. The CDR3 runs 16 residues. CDR3 in amino acids: CASSVAAGGVSYEQYF. The DNA for the CDR3 is TGTGCCAGCAGCGTAGCTGCAGGGGGCGTTTCATACGAGCAGTACTTC.

The chain combines TRBV19 with TRBJ2-2; D is unclear. The V end was cut by 3 bases, the J end by 0 bases, with 11 bases between. CDR3 length: 16 residues. In germline, CDR1 is LNHDA, CDR2 SQIVND (reference sequence). The CDR3 spells CASSIQEYANTGELFF. DNA for the CDR3: TGTGCCAGTAGTATTCAAGAATACGCGAACACCGGGGAGCTGTTTTTT. Together with reference TRBV19 and TRBJ2-2, the CDR3 gives the full variable domain: DGGITQSPKYLFRKEGQNVTLSCEQNLNHDAMYWYRQDPGQGLRLIYYSQIVNDFQKGDIAEGYSVSREKKESFPLTVTSAQKNPTAFYLCASSIQEYANTGELFFGEGSRLTVL.

The CDR3 protein is CASSGRDGLFETQYF. The CDR3 bases are TGTGCCAGCAGCGGGAGGGACGGACTTTTTGAGACCCAGTACTTC. This chain connects TRBV7-8 to TRBJ2-5; the match to TRBD2 covers 7 bases. The CDR3 runs to 15 residues. Germline-derived CDR1 and CDR2 are SGHVS and FQNEAQ. V trimming: 5 bases; J trimming: 5 bases; junction bases outside the gene matches: 11.

The gene calls are TRBV5-8 and TRBJ2-1, with TRBD2 matching over 9 bases. The CDR3 contains 14 residues. Trimming removed 4 bases from V and 9 bases from J; junction bases left unmatched: 8. Germline CDR1 is SGHTS and CDR2 is YDEGEE. Here the CDR3 reads CASSPSGRFGEQFF. The CDR3 DNA follows: TGTGCCAGCAGCCCAAGCGGGAGGTTCGGTGAGCAGTTCTTC.

The V and J genes are TRBV30 and TRBJ1-2; 9 nucleotides agree with TRBD1. CDR1 and CDR2 (germline): GTSNPN, SVGIG (reference sequence). This CDR3 has 17 amino acids. The ends lost 2 bases at V and 5 bases at J; junction bases unmatched: 15. Written as DNA, the CDR3 is TGTGCCTGGAGTTCCCCGGGACAGGGTGATTTACTTTATGGCTACACCTTC. As protein: CAWSSPGQGDLLYGYTF.

This chain links TRBV18 with TRBJ2-1; D unresolved. CDR3 size: 11 residues. V lost 5 bases to trimming and J lost 9 bases, with 8 bases between them. Per germline, CDR1 KGHSH and CDR2 LQKENI. CDR3 DNA sequence: TGTGCCAGCTCAGGCGTGGGTGAGCAGTTCTTC. Protein sequence: CASSGVGEQFF.

The V call is TRBV28, the J call TRBJ1-2, with 8 positions matching TRBD1. In germline, CDR1 is MDHEN, CDR2 SYDVKM. V was pared by 8 bases and J by 14 bases, with 16 bases of the junction left unmatched. The CDR3 has 13 residues. The DNA of the CDR3 is TGTGCCAGCCGGGGAGCGGGACAGGCAAAATATACCTTC. Its translation is CASRGAGQAKYTF.

This clone was seen once. The chain uses TRBV7-3 and TRBJ2-1; either TRBD1 or TRBD2 may supply D (7 bases each). The CDR3 totals 17 residues. The V end was cut by 5 bases, the J end by 3 bases, with 20 bases between. CDR1 is SGHTA, CDR2 FQGTGA, per germline. The CDR3 is CASSPQGGSPLYNEQFF. CDR3 DNA sequence: TGTGCCAGCAGCCCCCAGGGGGGGAGTCCCCTCTACAATGAGCAGTTCTTC.